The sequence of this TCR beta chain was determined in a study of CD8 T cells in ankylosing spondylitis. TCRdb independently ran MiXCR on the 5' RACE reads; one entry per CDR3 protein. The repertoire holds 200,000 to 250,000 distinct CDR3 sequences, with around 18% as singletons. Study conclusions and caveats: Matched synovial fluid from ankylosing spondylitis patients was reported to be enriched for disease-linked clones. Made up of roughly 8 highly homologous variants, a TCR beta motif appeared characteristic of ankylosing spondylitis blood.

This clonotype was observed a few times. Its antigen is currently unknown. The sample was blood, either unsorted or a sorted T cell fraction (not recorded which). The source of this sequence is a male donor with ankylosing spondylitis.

DNA of the CDR3: TGTGCCAGCAGTTACACAAGACAGTCCGACTACACCTTC. Encoded protein: CASSYTRQSDYTF. The chain joins TRBV6-5 to TRBJ1-2, with a possible D match to TRBD1 (5 bases). With 2 bases removed from V and 10 bases from J, the gap between germline ends came to 14 bases. CDR3 size: 13 residues. Germline V gene data show CDR1 as MNHEY and CDR2 as SVGAGI.